A single sample is the source of the 26 T cell receptor beta chains below, sequenced in a study of cytomegalovirus exposure and HLA in healthy donors (dated by TCRdb to between 2016 and 2019). The protocol used for the library was the immunoSEQ multiplex PCR assay. A mixture of 60 forward primers for TCR Vbeta segments and 13 reverse primers for TCR Jbeta segments was used in the multiplex PCR. TCRdb limited this immuneACCESS table to in-frame rearrangements with V and J called. A share of clones is missing; checked studies link under half to unresolved V genes, and the rest is unexplained. This sample gives approximately 160,000 clones in total; around 78% of them show up just once. The ten largest clones capture around 7% of the sample. Sequencing used PBMCs. These receptor sequences come from a woman between 35 and 50 years old in good health and CMV-seropositive.

The gene calls are TRBV7-6 and TRBJ2-1, with 13 nucleotides matching TRBD2. This CDR3 has 19 residues. The germline gives CDR1 SGHVS, CDR2 FNYEAQ. V dropped 5 bases and J dropped 0; count of bases not matched to a gene: 10. The CDR3 DNA sequence: TGTGCCAGCAGCGCCCGAGGGACTAGCGGGGAGAGCTCCTACAATGAGCAGTTCTTC. Translation: CASSARGTSGESSYNEQFF.

This clone has a single count. The gene calls are TRBV9 and TRBJ2-5, with 9 bases identical to TRBD1. TRBJ2-7 matches the DNA end more closely, so the J call is doubtful. This CDR3 comprises 14 residues. Germline values: CDR1 SGDLS, CDR2 YYNGEE. CDR3 protein: CASSEYDRGYEQYF. The CDR3 region has the DNA TGTGCCAGCAGCGAATACGACAGGGGGTACGAGCAGTACTTC.

This chain uses TRBV5-1 with TRBJ1-1; 7 bases fit TRBD1. This CDR3 comprises 14 residues. V was pared by 2 bases and J by 5 bases, with 6 bases of the junction left unmatched. Germline lookup yields CDR1 SGHRS and CDR2 YFSETQ. The CDR3 DNA follows: TGCGCCAGCAGCTTAGACGTCAGGGGGACTGAAGCTTTCTTT. This encodes CASSLDVRGTEAFF.

The chain employs TRBV5-8 and TRBJ1-1, with a possible D match to TRBD1 (6 bases). V was pared by 3 bases and J by 0 bases, with 9 bases between. This CDR3 has 14 amino acids. In germline, CDR1 is SGHTS, CDR2 YDEGEE. The CDR3 reads CASSWGQLNTEAFF. In nucleotides, the CDR3 is TGTGCCAGCAGCTGGGGACAACTGAACACTGAAGCTTTCTTT.

This chain joins TRBV7-6 and TRBJ1-1; a weak D match, TRBD1 (5 bases). Trimming took 2 bases from V and 1 from J, leaving 8 bases between them. CDR1 SGHVS and CDR2 FNYEAQ come from the germline V gene. CDR3 length: 14 amino acids. CDR3 residues: CASSLSGSNTEAFF. In DNA form, the CDR3 reads TGTGCCAGCAGCTTATCAGGGTCGAACACTGAAGCTTTCTTT.

The CDR3 spells CASRESGGASYNEQFF. DNA of the CDR3: TGTGCCAGCAGGGAGAGCGGGGGGGCCTCCTACAATGAGCAGTTCTTC. This chain joins TRBV2 and TRBJ2-1, with 10 bases identical to TRBD2. The CDR3 length is 16 residues. Germline loops: CDR1 SNHLY, CDR2 FYNNEI. The J segment lost 0 bases and the V segment lost 6 bases, leaving 5 bases of the junction unmatched.

The V gene is TRBV7-2, the J gene TRBJ1-1; TRBD1 aligns across 8 bases. This CDR3 has 14 residues. V trimming: 5 bases; J trimming: 7 bases; junction bases outside the gene matches: 9. The germline V gene encodes CDR1 SGHTA and CDR2 FQGNSA. CDR3 bases: TGTGCCAGCAGCCTAACCGGGACAGGACTTGAAGCTTTCTTT. This codes for CASSLTGTGLEAFF.

This clone has more than one count but fewer than ten. The rearrangement links TRBV9 to TRBJ2-5; 8 positions agree with TRBD2. The junction had 4 bases not matched to a gene; V was cut back by 2 bases and J by 1 base. Germline values: CDR1 SGDLS, CDR2 YYNGEE. This CDR3 contains 15 residues. The CDR3 reads CASSVAGGLQETQYF. CDR3 nucleotide sequence: TGTGCCAGCAGCGTGGCGGGGGGACTCCAAGAGACCCAGTACTTC.

The rearrangement uses TRBV6-6 and TRBJ1-2; a possible D gene is TRBD1 (5 bases). The germline gives CDR1 MNHNY, CDR2 SVGAGI (reference sequence). V dropped 2 bases and J dropped 7 bases, with 8 bases sitting between them. CDR3 size: 12 residues. The CDR3, as DNA: TGTGCCAGCAGTTACCGGGGGGGTGGCTACACCTTC. Protein: CASSYRGGGYTF.

The chain is built from TRBV15 and TRBJ2-7, with TRBD1 identical over 9 bases. Germline V gene data show CDR1 as LNHNV and CDR2 as YYDKDF (reference sequence). CDR3 size: 14 residues. J gave up 6 bases and V 1 base, and 4 bases lay outside the gene matches. The CDR3, as DNA: TGTGCCACCAGCAGAGCACAGGGGGCGGGCGAGCAGTACTTC. This translates into CATSRAQGAGEQYF.

This chain connects TRBV4-2 to TRBJ1-2, with D perhaps TRBD1 (6 bases). Trimming removed 1 base at V and 4 bases at J, with 13 bases between. Germline assignment: CDR1 LGHNA and CDR2 YNFKEQ. The CDR3 is made up of 15 amino acids. As DNA, the CDR3 is TGTGCCAGCAGCCAAGTGGGCACGGACAGCTATGGCTACACCTTC. Translating gives CASSQVGTDSYGYTF.

The V call is TRBV7-3, the J call TRBJ2-2; tentative D call: TRBD1 (6 bases). Germline values: CDR1 SGHTA, CDR2 FQGTGA. With 2 bases removed from V and 5 bases from J, the gap between germline ends came to 12 bases. The CDR3 is made up of 15 amino acids. Written as DNA, the CDR3 is TGTGCCAGCAGCTTAGACGGCAGGGGTACCGGGGAGCTGTTTTTT. Translating it yields CASSLDGRGTGELFF.

This chain joins TRBV30 and TRBJ2-7; weak D call: TRBD1 (7 bases). Between the trimmed V and J ends, which lost 7 bases and 4 bases, there was a span of 14 bases. CDR1 and CDR2 from the germline V gene are GTSNPN and SVGIG (reference sequence). This CDR3 is built from 12 residues. CDR3: CAYRGGTYEQYF. The CDR3 DNA reads TGTGCCTACAGGGGAGGCACGTACGAGCAGTACTTC.

This chain links TRBV4-2 with TRBJ2-2; TRBD2 matches 11 bases. CDR1 and CDR2 from the germline V gene are LGHNA and YNFKEQ. V was clipped by 4 bases and J by 7 bases; unmatched bases: 8. CDR3 size: 16 residues. The CDR3 is CASSLSSGGHNGELFF. CDR3 DNA: TGTGCCAGCAGCCTCTCTAGCGGGGGGCACAACGGGGAGCTGTTTTTT.

About this clone itself: The junction does not match germline at one end; this may be a read error. This chain links TRBV7-9 with TRBJ2-3; D is ambiguous. The CDR3 sequence is 12 residues long. The germline V gene has CDR1 SEHNR and CDR2 FQNEAQ (reference sequence). The CDR3 reads CSSSPAPDTQYF. DNA of the CDR3: TGTTCCAGCAGCCCCGCGCCAGATACGCAGTATTTT.

The V gene is TRBV12-2, the J gene TRBJ1-2; the table's D call of TRBD1 was not tested on the DNA. TRBV12-2 is shown as a pseudogene. The CDR3 consists of 15 residues. CDR3 sequence: CASRLGEGQRYGYTF. CDR3 nucleotide sequence: TGTGCAAGTCGCTTAGGAGAGGGACAGCGTTATGGCTACACCTTC.

The rearrangement links TRBV6-6 to TRBJ1-5; the D is unclear. V was trimmed by 4 bases and J by 4 bases, leaving 8 bases between them. Germline-derived CDR1 and CDR2 are MNHNY and SVGAGI (reference sequence). This CDR3 contains 13 residues. The CDR3: CASSSRENQPQHF. CDR3 sequence (DNA): TGTGCCAGCAGTTCCCGCGAAAATCAGCCCCAGCATTTT.

The chain employs TRBV7-3 and TRBJ2-1, with 8 bases lining up with TRBD2. J was trimmed by 3 bases and V by 0 bases; bases with no gene match: 7. Germline V gives CDR1 SGHTA, CDR2 FQGTGA. The CDR3 runs 17 residues. CDR3 residues: CASSLTASGRLYNEQFF. In DNA, the CDR3 is TGTGCCAGCAGCTTAACGGCTAGCGGGCGGCTCTACAATGAGCAGTTCTTC.

The count of this clone is one. The chain is built from TRBV4-1 and TRBJ2-5; TRBD2 matches at 12 bases. V trimming: 4 bases; J trimming: 4 bases; junction bases outside the gene matches: 7. Germline V lookup: CDR1 MGHRA, CDR2 YSYEKL. The CDR3 contains 16 residues. CDR3 coding DNA: TGCGCCAGCAGCCGACTACTAGCGGGGGGTTTAGAGACCCAGTACTTC. Encoded protein: CASSRLLAGGLETQYF.

The chain couples TRBV5-1 to TRBJ1-1; no clear D gene. The CDR3 consists of 12 residues. V lost 0 bases, J lost 8 bases, and 8 bases lay in between. Germline V gene data show CDR1 as SGHRS and CDR2 as YFSETQ. Here the CDR3 reads CASSLVPGEAFF. For the CDR3, the DNA is TGCGCCAGCAGCTTGGTCCCGGGAGAAGCTTTCTTT.

This chain joins TRBV29-1 and TRBJ2-5; D possibly corresponds to TRBD1 (6 bases). V was clipped by 4 bases and J by 3 bases, with 12 bases between them. The CDR3 is 13 amino acids. The germline V gene encodes CDR1 SQVTM and CDR2 ANQGSEA. The CDR3 region is CSVVGTGKETQYF. CDR3 in DNA: TGCAGCGTTGTGGGTACAGGGAAAGAGACCCAGTACTTC. Supplemented by reference TRBV29-1 and TRBJ2-5, the full variable domain reads SAVISQKPSRDICQRGTSLTIQCQVDSQVTMMFWYRQQPGQSLTLIATANQGSEATYESGFVIDKFPISRPNLTFSTLTVSNMSPEDSSIYLCSVVGTGKETQYFGPGTRLLVL.

The chain uses TRBV12-5 and TRBJ2-3; 8 bases map to TRBD1. CDR1 and CDR2 (germline): LGHNT, FRNRAP. The CDR3 runs 14 residues. V lost 5 bases and J lost 10; bases outside the gene matches: 11. The CDR3 DNA sequence: TGTGCTAGTGGTCCCTCCGACAGGGGAGGTGCGCAGTATTTT. Protein: CASGPSDRGGAQYF.

The rearrangement links TRBV15 to TRBJ2-7, with 9 positions matching TRBD1. Germline loops: CDR1 LNHNV, CDR2 YYDKDF (reference sequence). The J segment lost 8 bases and the V segment lost 8 bases, leaving 7 bases of the junction unmatched. The CDR3 length is 12 residues. As DNA, the CDR3 is TGTGCCACCCAGGACAGGGGAAACAAGCAGTACTTC. Translated: CATQDRGNKQYF.

The V gene is TRBV4-3, the J gene TRBJ2-3, with a tentative D call TRBD1 (6 bases). Germline V gives CDR1 LGHNA, CDR2 YSLEER. The CDR3 covers 15 residues. Trimming cost V 3 bases and J 0 bases, with 10 bases left between them. CDR3 in amino acids: CASSHRGQSTDTQYF. CDR3 coding DNA: TGCGCCAGCAGCCATCGGGGACAAAGCACAGATACGCAGTATTTT.

V gene TRBV27 combines with J gene TRBJ2-1; D is perhaps TRBD1 (6 bases). The V gene's germline CDR1 is MNHEY and CDR2 SMNVEV (reference sequence). V was trimmed by 5 bases and J by 8 bases, leaving 16 bases between them. There are 14 residues in the CDR3. CDR3 in amino acids: CASSIQTGRDEQFF. CDR3 sequence (DNA): TGTGCCAGCAGTATCCAGACAGGTCGTGATGAGCAGTTCTTC.

The chain uses TRBV30 and TRBJ1-5; no clear D. This CDR3 spans 13 amino acids. Per germline, CDR1 GTSNPN and CDR2 SVGIG (reference sequence). V lost 2 bases to trimming and J lost 5 bases, with 10 bases between them. Here the CDR3 DNA reads TGTGCCTGGAGTCAGAGGGTTGATCAGCCCCAGCATTTT. It yields the protein CAWSQRVDQPQHF.